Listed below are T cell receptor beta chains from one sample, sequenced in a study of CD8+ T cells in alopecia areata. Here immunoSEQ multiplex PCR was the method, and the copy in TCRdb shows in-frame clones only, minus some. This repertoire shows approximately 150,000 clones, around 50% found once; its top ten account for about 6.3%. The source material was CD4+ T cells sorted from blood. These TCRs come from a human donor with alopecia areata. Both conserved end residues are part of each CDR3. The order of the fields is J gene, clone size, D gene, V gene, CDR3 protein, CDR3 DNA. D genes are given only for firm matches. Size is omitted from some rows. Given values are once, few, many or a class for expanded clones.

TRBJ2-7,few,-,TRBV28,CASSQDYEQYF,TGTGCCAGCAGTCAGGACTACGAGCAGTACTTC
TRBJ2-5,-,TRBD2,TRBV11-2,CASSQGGLAGRETQYF,TGTGCCAGCAGCCAGGGCGGACTAGCGGGAAGGGAGACCCAGTACTTC
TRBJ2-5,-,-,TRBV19,CATAGRVSYQETQYF,TGTGCCACCGCCGGTCGGGTTTCGTACCAAGAGACCCAGTACTTC
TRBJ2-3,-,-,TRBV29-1,CSAEHGTDTQYF,TGCAGCGCCGAGCACGGCACGGATACGCAGTATTTT
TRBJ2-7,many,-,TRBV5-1,CASSLGRNEQYF,TGCGCCAGCAGCTTGGGTCGGAACGAGCAGTACTTC
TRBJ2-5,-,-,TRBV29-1,CSVRTAPEGAQYF,TGCAGCGTCCGGACAGCGCCCGAAGGGGCCCAGTACTTC
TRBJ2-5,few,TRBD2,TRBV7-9,CASGRREAETQYF,TGTGCCAGCGGCCGACGGGAGGCGGAGACCCAGTACTTC
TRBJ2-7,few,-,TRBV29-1,CSVGTGESYEQYF,TGCAGCGTTGGTACAGGCGAGAGCTACGAGCAGTACTTC
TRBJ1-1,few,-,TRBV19,CATGSMANTEAFF,TGTGCCACGGGTAGCATGGCGAACACTGAAGCTTTCTTT
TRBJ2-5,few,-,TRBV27,CASSLRGRALQETQYF,TGTGCCAGCAGCCTCAGGGGACGGGCCCTACAAGAGACCCAGTACTTC
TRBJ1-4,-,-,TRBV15,CATSKYDRGGEKLFF,TGTGCCACCAGCAAATATGACAGAGGAGGTGAAAAACTGTTTTTT
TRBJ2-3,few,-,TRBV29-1,CSADPSTDTQYF,TGCAGCGCGGACCCCAGCACAGATACGCAGTATTTT
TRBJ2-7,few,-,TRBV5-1,CASRDTTYEQYF,TGCGCCAGCAGGGACACTACCTACGAGCAGTACTTC
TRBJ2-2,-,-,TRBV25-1,CASSASGWAGELFF,TGTGCCAGCAGTGCGTCGGGATGGGCTGGGGAGCTGTTTTTT
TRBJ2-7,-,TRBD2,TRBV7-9,CASSLSGSSYEQYF,TGTGCCAGCAGCCTGAGCGGGAGCTCCTACGAGCAGTACTTC
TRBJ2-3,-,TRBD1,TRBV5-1,CASSLYTGGDTQYF,TGCGCCAGCAGCTTATATACAGGGGGAGATACGCAGTATTTT
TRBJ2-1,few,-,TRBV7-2,CASSILRGGRRANEQFF,TGTGCCAGCAGCATTCTTCGGGGTGGTAGGAGAGCCAATGAGCAGTTCTTC
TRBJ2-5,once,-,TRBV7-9,CASSFSGRRETQYF,TGTGCCAGCAGCTTTAGTGGCCGCAGGGAGACCCAGTACTTC
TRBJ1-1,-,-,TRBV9,CASSTQMNTEAFF,TGTGCCAGCAGCACACAGATGAACACTGAAGCTTTCTTT
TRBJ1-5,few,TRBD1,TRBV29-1,CSASRTGDGQPQHF,TGCAGCGCCTCGAGGACAGGGGACGGTCAGCCCCAGCATTTT
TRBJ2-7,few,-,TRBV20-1,CSASLGKEQYF,TGCAGTGCTAGTCTCGGGAAAGAGCAGTACTTC
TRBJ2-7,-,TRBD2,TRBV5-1,CASSDTSGRLNEQYF,TGCGCCAGCAGCGACACTAGCGGGAGACTTAACGAGCAGTACTTC
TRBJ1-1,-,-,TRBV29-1,CSAATPRANTEAFF,TGCAGCGCCGCTACCCCCAGGGCTAACACTGAAGCTTTCTTT
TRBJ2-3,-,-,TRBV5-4,CASSLEGLTTDTQYF,TGTGCCAGCAGCTTGGAGGGACTCACCACAGATACGCAGTATTTT
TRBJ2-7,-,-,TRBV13,CASRLGGAREQYF,TGTGCCAGCAGATTGGGGGGAGCTCGGGAGCAGTACTTC
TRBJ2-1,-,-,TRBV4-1,CASSKPGTKRNEQFF,TGCGCCAGCAGCAAGCCGGGAACCAAGAGAAATGAGCAGTTCTTC
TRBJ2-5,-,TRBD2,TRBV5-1,CASTPGGAYQETQYF,TGCGCCAGCACCCCGGGGGGGGCGTACCAAGAGACCCAGTACTTC
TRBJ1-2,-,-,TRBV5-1,CASSLRREGYTF,TGCGCCAGCAGCCTACGCAGGGAAGGCTACACCTTC
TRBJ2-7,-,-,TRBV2,CASSESGLAEQYF,TGTGCCAGCAGTGAGTCAGGGTTGGCCGAGCAGTACTTC
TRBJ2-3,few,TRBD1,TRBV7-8,CATRRGRGPNTQYF,TGTGCCACCCGACGGGGCAGGGGGCCCAATACGCAGTATTTT
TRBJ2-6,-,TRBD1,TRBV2,CARDRGNSGANVLTF,TGTGCCAGAGACAGGGGGAACTCTGGGGCCAACGTCCTGACTTTC
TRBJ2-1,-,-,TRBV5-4,CASSSSLPRSPYNEQFF,TGTGCCAGCAGCTCTTCCCTTCCGAGAAGTCCCTACAATGAGCAGTTCTTC
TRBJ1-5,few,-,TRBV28,CASSWDNSWQPQHF,TGTGCCAGCAGTTGGGACAATTCTTGGCAGCCCCAGCATTTT
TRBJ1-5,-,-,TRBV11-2,CASSLEGYSNQPQHF,TGTGCCAGCAGCTTAGAGGGGTATAGCAATCAGCCCCAGCATTTT
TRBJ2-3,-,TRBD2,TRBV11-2,CASSLNSGASTDTQYF,TGTGCCAGCAGCTTAAACAGCGGGGCTAGCACAGATACGCAGTATTTT
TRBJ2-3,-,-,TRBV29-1,CSVDSTALGDTQYF,TGCAGCGTTGATAGTACAGCTCTAGGAGATACGCAGTATTTT
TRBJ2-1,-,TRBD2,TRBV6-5,CASRKRELYEQFF,TGTGCCAGCAGAAAGCGGGAGTTGTATGAGCAGTTCTTC
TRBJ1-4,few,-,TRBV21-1,CARRKRPRGEEKLFF,TGTGCCCGCCGCAAACGACCCAGGGGGGAGGAAAAACTGTTTTTT
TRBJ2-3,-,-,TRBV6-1,CASSARGGGDTQYF,TGTGCCAGCAGCGCCCGGGGAGGGGGCGATACGCAGTATTTT
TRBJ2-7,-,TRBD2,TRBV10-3,CATTSGSGNEQYF,TGTGCCACCACTAGCGGGAGTGGAAACGAGCAGTACTTC
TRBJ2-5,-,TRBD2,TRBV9,CASSFRAGEETQYF,TGTGCCAGCAGCTTCCGTGCGGGAGAAGAAACCCAGTACTTC
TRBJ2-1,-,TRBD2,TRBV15,CATSRDYGLAEGNEQFF,TGTGCCACCAGCAGAGACTATGGACTAGCGGAGGGGAATGAGCAGTTCTTC
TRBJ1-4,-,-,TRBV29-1,CSVEVSAGQPEKLFF,TGCAGCGTTGAAGTGAGTGCCGGACAGCCTGAAAAACTGTTTTTT
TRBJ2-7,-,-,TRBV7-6,CASSLVGTGGHEQYF,TGTGCCAGCAGCTTAGTGGGGACCGGGGGGCACGAGCAGTACTTC
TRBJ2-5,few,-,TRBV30,CACKRDQETQYF,TGTGCCTGCAAACGGGACCAAGAGACCCAGTACTTC
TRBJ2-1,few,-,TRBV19,CASSHNYNEQFF,TGTGCCAGTAGCCACAATTACAATGAGCAGTTCTTC
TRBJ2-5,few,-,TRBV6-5,CATRDNVRETQYF,TGTGCCACTCGGGACAATGTGAGAGAGACCCAGTACTTC
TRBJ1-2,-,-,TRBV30,CAWKGLGLSPHYGYTF,TGTGCCTGGAAGGGGTTGGGCCTCTCCCCTCACTATGGCTACACCTTC
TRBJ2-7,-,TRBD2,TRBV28,CASIHGVAGAYEQYF,TGTGCCAGCATTCATGGAGTAGCGGGAGCCTACGAGCAGTACTTC
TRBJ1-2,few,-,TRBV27,CASSLSPGNYYGYTF,TGTGCCAGCAGTTTAAGCCCAGGAAATTACTATGGCTACACCTTC
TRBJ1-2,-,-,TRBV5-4,CASSLETGPYGYTF,TGTGCCAGCAGCTTGGAGACAGGCCCCTATGGCTACACCTTC
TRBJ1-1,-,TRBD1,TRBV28,CASSGLISGQMNTEAFF,TGTGCCAGCAGTGGACTAATATCGGGACAGATGAACACTGAAGCTTTCTTT
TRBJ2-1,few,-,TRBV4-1,CASSQGRRTTANEQFF,TGCGCCAGCAGCCAAGGACGGCGGACAACGGCCAATGAGCAGTTCTTC
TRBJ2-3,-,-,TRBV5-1,CASSFGMDTQYF,TGCGCCAGCAGCTTTGGAATGGATACGCAGTATTTT
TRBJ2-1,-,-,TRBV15,CATSTYYNEQFF,TGTGCCACCAGCACGTACTACAATGAGCAGTTCTTC
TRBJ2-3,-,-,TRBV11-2,CASTFGGFGTDTQYF,TGTGCCAGCACCTTCGGGGGATTTGGCACAGATACGCAGTATTTT